This TCR beta chain is drawn from a study of T-cell reconstitution after alpha-beta-depleted transplantation in children. Whole-study findings and limits: In some patients, recipient T cells and intrathymic progenitors surviving conditioning explained high day-60 diversity. Several hundred expanded graft clones reportedly gave rise to the alpha-beta T cells present about two months after transplant. T-cell numbers and diversity one year post-transplant derived largely from freshly generated T cells.

The CDR3 consists of 16 residues. V trimming: 4 bases; J trimming: 3 bases; junction bases outside the gene matches: 6. The germline gives CDR1 SGHVS, CDR2 FQNEAQ. TCRbeta library preparation incorporated unique molecular identifiers. Each CDR3 protein is one row after TCRdb ran MiXCR on the PCR reads. The sample holds 440,000 or so distinct CDR3 sequences, 43% seen once. This clonotype was counted a few times. The antigen is undetermined. V and J are TRBV7-8 and TRBJ2-1, with TRBD2 matching 10 bases. The starting material was PBMCs, obtained before TCRalphabeta/CD19-depleted stem cell transplant. This clonotype was sampled from a girl between 2 and 10 years old with aplastic anemia, due to receive a stem cell transplant. The CDR3 DNA sequence: TGTGCCAGCAGCTACCAAGCGGGAGGGCTCTACAATGAGCAGTTCTTC. It is translated as CASSYQAGGLYNEQFF.